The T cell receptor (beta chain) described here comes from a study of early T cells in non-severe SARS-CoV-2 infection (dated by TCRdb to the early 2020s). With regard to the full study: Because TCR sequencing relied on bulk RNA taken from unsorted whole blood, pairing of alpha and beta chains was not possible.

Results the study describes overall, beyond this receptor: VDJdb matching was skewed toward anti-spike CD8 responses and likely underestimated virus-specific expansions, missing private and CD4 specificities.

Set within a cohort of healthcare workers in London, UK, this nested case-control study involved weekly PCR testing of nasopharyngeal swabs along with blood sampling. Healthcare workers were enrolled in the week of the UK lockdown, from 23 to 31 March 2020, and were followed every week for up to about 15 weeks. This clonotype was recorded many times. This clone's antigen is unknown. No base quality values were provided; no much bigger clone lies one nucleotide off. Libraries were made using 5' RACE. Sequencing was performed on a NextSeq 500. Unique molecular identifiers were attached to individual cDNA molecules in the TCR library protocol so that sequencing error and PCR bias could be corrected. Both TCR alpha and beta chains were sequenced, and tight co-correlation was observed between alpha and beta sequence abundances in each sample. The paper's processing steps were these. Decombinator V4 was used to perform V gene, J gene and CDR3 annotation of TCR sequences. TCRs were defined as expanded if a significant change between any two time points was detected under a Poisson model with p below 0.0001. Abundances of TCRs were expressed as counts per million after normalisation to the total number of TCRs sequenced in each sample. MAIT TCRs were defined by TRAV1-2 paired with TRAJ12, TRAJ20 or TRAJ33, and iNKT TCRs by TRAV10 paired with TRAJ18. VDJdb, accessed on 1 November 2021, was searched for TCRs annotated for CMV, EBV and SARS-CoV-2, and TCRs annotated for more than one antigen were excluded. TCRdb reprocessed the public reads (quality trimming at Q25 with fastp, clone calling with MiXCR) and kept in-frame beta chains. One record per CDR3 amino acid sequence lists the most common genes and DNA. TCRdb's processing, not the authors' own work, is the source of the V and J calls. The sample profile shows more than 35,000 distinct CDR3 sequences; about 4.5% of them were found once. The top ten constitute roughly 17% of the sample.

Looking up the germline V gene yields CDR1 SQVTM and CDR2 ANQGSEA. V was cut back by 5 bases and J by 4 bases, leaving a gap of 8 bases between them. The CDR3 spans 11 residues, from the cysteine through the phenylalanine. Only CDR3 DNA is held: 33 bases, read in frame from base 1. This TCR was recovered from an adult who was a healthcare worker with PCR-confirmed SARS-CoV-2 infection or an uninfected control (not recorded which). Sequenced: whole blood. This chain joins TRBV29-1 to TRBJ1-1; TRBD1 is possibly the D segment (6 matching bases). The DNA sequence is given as TGCAGCGTTAAAGGGGGCACTGAAGCTTTCTTT. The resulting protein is CSVKGGTEAFF.